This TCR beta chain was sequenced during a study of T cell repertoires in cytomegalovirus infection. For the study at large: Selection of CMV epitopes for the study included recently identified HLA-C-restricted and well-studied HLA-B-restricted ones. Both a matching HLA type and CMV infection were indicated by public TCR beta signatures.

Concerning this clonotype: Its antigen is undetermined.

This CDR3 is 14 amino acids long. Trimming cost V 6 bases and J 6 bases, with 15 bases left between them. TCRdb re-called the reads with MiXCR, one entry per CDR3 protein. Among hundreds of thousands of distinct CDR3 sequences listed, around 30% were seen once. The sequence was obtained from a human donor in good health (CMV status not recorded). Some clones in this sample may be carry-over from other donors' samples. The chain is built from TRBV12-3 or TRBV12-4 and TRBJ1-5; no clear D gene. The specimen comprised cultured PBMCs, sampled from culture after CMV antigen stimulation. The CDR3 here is CASSAWQMGQPQHF. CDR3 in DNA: TGTGCCAGCAGCGCGTGGCAGATGGGTCAGCCCCAGCATTTT.